The 25 T cell receptor beta chains below were found in one sample sequenced in a study of cytomegalovirus exposure and HLA in healthy donors. Amplification used 60 Vbeta primers and 13 Jbeta primers. Only in-frame clones appear in the TCRdb table, and some are missing; sequencing was by immunoSEQ multiplex PCR. The table includes more than 100,000 clones, around two thirds detected once. Sequencing was carried out using PBMCs. Receptor source: a woman aged 40 to 50 in good health and CMV-seronegative.

The rearrangement joins TRBV30 to TRBJ1-5; TRBD1 is a possible D gene (5 bases). The V gene's germline CDR1 is GTSNPN and CDR2 SVGIG (reference sequence). The CDR3 loop spans 14 amino acids. Trimming stripped 5 bases from V and 2 bases from J, with 13 bases between. In DNA, the CDR3 is TGTGCCTGGGGCAGGGTCAACGGCAATCAGCCCCAGCATTTT. Amino acids: CAWGRVNGNQPQHF.

This chain joins TRBV4-1 and TRBJ1-2; 7 positions agree with TRBD1. V dropped 3 bases and J dropped 4; count of bases not matched to a gene: 5. The CDR3 covers 14 residues. In germline, CDR1 is MGHRA, CDR2 YSYEKL. This CDR3 is CASSQGQWIYGYTF. For the CDR3, the DNA is TGCGCCAGCAGCCAGGGACAGTGGATCTATGGCTACACCTTC.

This chain joins TRBV10-3 and TRBJ1-1, with D perhaps matching TRBD1 (5 bases). The V end was cut by 0 bases, the J end by 3 bases, with 8 bases between. The CDR3 covers 14 residues. Per the germline V gene, CDR1 is ENHRY and CDR2 is SYGVKD. The CDR3 DNA reads TGTGCCATCAGTGAGTCCGGGGGGGACACTGAAGCTTTCTTT. Amino acid sequence: CAISESGGDTEAFF.

The chain uses TRBV6-6 and TRBJ2-2; a possible D gene is TRBD2 (6 bases). V lost 6 bases to trimming and J lost 5 bases, with 16 bases between them. CDR1 and CDR2 from the germline V gene are MNHNY and SVGAGI (reference sequence). The CDR3 covers 15 residues. The CDR3 reads CASREVAARTGELFF. As DNA, the CDR3 is TGTGCCAGCAGGGAGGTAGCGGCGCGGACCGGGGAGCTGTTTTTT.

The genes are TRBV23-1 and TRBJ2-2; 7 positions agree with TRBD2. TRBV23-1 is classed as an ORF, of uncertain function. V gave up 0 bases and J gave up 15 bases; unmatched junction bases: 16. The CDR3 is 16 amino acids. The CDR3 loop is CASSQSRRLREGRVFF. The CDR3 bases are TGCGCCAGCAGTCAATCTAGGAGACTACGTGAGGGGAGGGTGTTTTTT.

This chain connects TRBV28 to TRBJ2-1; D is undetermined. The CDR3 length is 14 residues. Germline lookup yields CDR1 MDHEN and CDR2 SYDVKM. V was cut by 6 bases and J by 0 bases, with 9 bases left in between. DNA of the CDR3: TGTGCCAGCAGCTCGACATCCTCCTACAATGAGCAGTTCTTC. As protein: CASSSTSSYNEQFF.

This clone was counted once. This chain links TRBV18 with TRBJ2-5; 8 bases line up with TRBD2. CDR1 and CDR2 from the germline V gene are KGHSH and LQKENI. The ends lost 3 bases at V and 7 bases at J; junction bases unmatched: 10. CDR3 length: 15 residues. This chain's CDR3 is CASSPAGQAGATQYF. DNA of the CDR3: TGTGCCAGCTCACCGGCGGGACAAGCGGGAGCGACCCAGTACTTC. Full variable domain (outside the CDR3, taken from reference TRBV18 and TRBJ2-5): NAGVMQNPRHLVRRRGQEARLRCSPMKGHSHVYWYRQLPEEGLKFMVYLQKENIIDESGMPKERFSAEFPKEGPSILRIQQVVRGDSAAYFCASSPAGQAGATQYFGPGTRLLVL.

Only a few counts were recorded for this clone. The chain uses TRBV2 and TRBJ2-2; 9 nucleotides match TRBD1. The ends lost 8 bases at V and 4 bases at J; junction bases unmatched: 8. Per germline, CDR1 SNHLY and CDR2 FYNNEI. The CDR3 consists of 15 residues. CDR3 bases: TGTGCCAGCCGGGGACAGGGTTTAGGCACCGGGGAGCTGTTTTTT. Amino acid sequence: CASRGQGLGTGELFF. Supplemented by reference TRBV2 and TRBJ2-2, the full variable domain reads EPEVTQTPSHQVTQMGQEVILRCVPISNHLYFYWYRQILGQKVEFLVSFYNNEISEKSEIFDDQFSVERPDGSNFTLKIRSTKLEDSAMYFCASRGQGLGTGELFFGEGSRLTVL.

This chain joins TRBV9 and TRBJ2-7; TRBD1 is a possible D gene (6 bases). Per germline, CDR1 SGDLS and CDR2 YYNGEE. V lost 4 bases, J lost 0 bases, and 8 bases lay in between. This CDR3 has 13 residues. CDR3 region: CASSYRASYEQYF. The CDR3, as DNA: TGTGCCAGCAGCTACAGGGCCTCCTACGAGCAGTACTTC. The whole variable domain, filled in from reference TRBV9 and TRBJ2-7, reads DSGVTQTPKHLITATGQRVTLRCSPRSGDLSVYWYQQSLDQGLQFLIQYYNGEERAKGNILERFSAQQFPDLHSELNLSSLELGDSALYFCASSYRASYEQYFGPGTRLTVT.

This clone has only one observation. The V and J genes are TRBV30 and TRBJ2-7; tentative D call: TRBD1 (6 bases). This CDR3 has 15 residues. Looked up from germline, CDR1 is GTSNPN and CDR2 is SVGIG (reference sequence). V dropped 1 base and J dropped 3 bases, with 16 bases sitting between them. In DNA, the CDR3 is TGTGCCTGGAGTGAACAGGGATTAGGGTTCTACGAGCAGTACTTC. Amino acids: CAWSEQGLGFYEQYF.

The chain combines TRBV9 with TRBJ1-3; D is perhaps TRBD1 (5 bases). Trimming pared 3 bases from V and 0 bases from J, leaving 19 bases between. The germline V gene encodes CDR1 SGDLS and CDR2 YYNGEE. The CDR3 loop spans 18 amino acids. The CDR3 DNA follows: TGTGCCAGCAGCGCGGGCCCGGGGGGGAGAAGCTCTGGAAACACCATATATTTT. It yields the protein CASSAGPGGRSSGNTIYF.

The chain couples TRBV5-6 to TRBJ1-1; D might be TRBD1 (6 bases). CDR3 length: 15 amino acids. In germline, CDR1 is SGHDT, CDR2 YYEEEE. V was shortened by 5 bases and J by 0 bases, with 14 bases between the two germline ends. The CDR3 DNA reads as TGTGCCAGCAGACCCGCGGGGGCTTTGAACACTGAAGCTTTCTTT. Amino acid sequence: CASRPAGALNTEAFF. The complete variable domain, with remaining parts taken from reference TRBV5-6 and TRBJ1-1, reads DAGVTQSPTHLIKTRGQQVTLRCSPKSGHDTVSWYQQALGQGPQFIFQYYEEEERQRGNFPDRFSGHQFPNYSSELNVNALLLGDSALYLCASRPAGALNTEAFFGQGTRLTVV.

This clone appeared a few times. The chain joins TRBV7-2 to TRBJ1-3; 9 positions agree with TRBD1. The V gene's germline CDR1 is SGHTA and CDR2 FQGNSA. Trimming removed 1 base from V and 0 bases from J; junction bases left unmatched: 4. CDR3 length: 17 amino acids. The CDR3 region is CASSLGGQGISGNTIYF. The CDR3 DNA reads TGTGCCAGCAGCTTAGGCGGACAGGGGATCTCTGGAAACACCATATATTTT.

The V gene is TRBV5-6, the J gene TRBJ2-7; 11 nucleotides match TRBD1. The CDR3 extends over 13 amino acids. The V gene end was trimmed by 8 bases and the J gene end by 6 bases; junction bases not matched to a gene: 7. Per germline, CDR1 SGHDT and CDR2 YYEEEE. The DNA of the CDR3 is TGTGCCAGTGTGGGACAGGGGGATTCCGAGCAGTACTTC. Encoded protein: CASVGQGDSEQYF.

The chain couples TRBV25-1 to TRBJ1-2, with 7 bases lining up with TRBD1. This CDR3 is built from 14 residues. V gave up 2 bases and J gave up 7 bases; unmatched junction bases: 7. The V gene's germline CDR1 is MGHDK and CDR2 SYGVNS. The CDR3 region is CASSEAGGGGGYTF. The CDR3 bases are TGTGCCAGCAGTGAAGCAGGGGGTGGGGGTGGCTACACCTTC.

The rearrangement uses TRBV18 and TRBJ1-2; D is unresolved. CDR1 is KGHSH, CDR2 LQKENI, per germline. The CDR3 runs 17 residues. Deletions cut 3 bases from V and 0 bases from J, with 17 bases between. As DNA, the CDR3 is TGTGCCAGCTCACCTGCGTATGGCGGAAGATCTAACTATGGCTACACCTTC. Translation: CASSPAYGGRSNYGYTF.

The chain combines TRBV7-8 with TRBJ2-5; 8 nucleotides match TRBD2. With V trimmed by 1 base and J by 7 bases, 11 bases remained unmatched. The CDR3 extends over 16 amino acids. The germline CDR1 and CDR2 sequences are SGHVS and FQNEAQ. CDR3 sequence: CASSLGGAGGPRTQYF. The CDR3 coding sequence is TGTGCCAGCAGCTTAGGGGGGGCGGGGGGCCCAAGGACCCAGTACTTC.

The V call is TRBV6-1, the J call TRBJ1-4, with D tentatively TRBD1 (5 bases). Between the trimmed V and J ends, which lost 2 bases and 8 bases, there was a span of 12 bases. The germline V gene has CDR1 MNHNS and CDR2 SASEGT. This CDR3 has 14 amino acids. This CDR3 is CASSERRAGEKLFF. In DNA, the CDR3 is TGTGCCAGCAGTGAACGCAGGGCTGGCGAAAAACTGTTTTTT.

This chain joins TRBV4-3 and TRBJ2-7, with D possibly TRBD1 on 5 matching bases. CDR1 is LGHNA and CDR2 is YSLEER in the germline V gene. V dropped 5 bases and J dropped 2 bases, with 16 bases sitting between them. The CDR3 runs to 15 residues. The CDR3, as DNA: TGCGCCAGCAGCTTAGAGGCAGGGCTGGCCTACGAGCAGTACTTC. Protein product: CASSLEAGLAYEQYF.

The chain couples TRBV9 to TRBJ2-3, with TRBD2 identical over 8 bases. The CDR3 has 20 amino acids. Germline loops: CDR1 SGDLS, CDR2 YYNGEE. V trimming: 4 bases; J trimming: 3 bases; junction bases outside the gene matches: 22. The CDR3 here is CASSPQSLRTAGGLTDTQYF. CDR3 DNA: TGTGCCAGCAGCCCTCAGTCCCTACGTACGGCGGGGGGCCTGACAGATACGCAGTATTTT.

A few counts support this clone. The rearrangement uses TRBV6-1 and TRBJ1-1; 12 bases match TRBD1. The V segment lost 8 bases and the J segment 1 base; nucleotides outside the gene matches: 5. Looked up from germline, CDR1 is MNHNS and CDR2 is SASEGT. The CDR3 consists of 15 residues. This CDR3 reads CASGTGGAGNTEAFF. DNA for the CDR3: TGTGCCAGCGGGACAGGGGGCGCCGGGAACACTGAAGCTTTCTTT.

The chain has TRBV28 and TRBJ2-7; D is unclear. V lost 7 bases to trimming and J lost 3 bases, with 7 bases between them. This CDR3 region has 11 residues. Germline V lookup: CDR1 MDHEN, CDR2 SYDVKM. In DNA form, the CDR3 reads TGTGCCAGCACTTACAACTACGAGCAGTACTTC. Amino acid sequence: CASTYNYEQYF. Filled out from reference TRBV28 and TRBJ2-7, the complete variable domain reads DVKVTQSSRYLVKRTGEKVFLECVQDMDHENMFWYRQDPGLGLRLIYFSYDVKMKEKGDIPEGYSVSREKKERFSLILESASTNQTSMYLCASTYNYEQYFGPGTRLTVT.

The chain couples TRBV5-1 to TRBJ2-3; D possibly corresponds to TRBD2 (5 bases). Germline V gene lookup returns CDR1 SGHRS and CDR2 YFSETQ. The CDR3 runs to 14 residues. V lost 3 bases to trimming and J lost 4 bases, with 12 bases between them. CDR3 loop: CASSSGISADTQYF. The CDR3 nucleotides read TGCGCCAGCAGCTCCGGGATCAGCGCAGATACGCAGTATTTT.

The rearrangement uses TRBV19 and TRBJ2-5; possible D gene TRBD2, 6 bases. Per the germline V gene, CDR1 is LNHDA and CDR2 is SQIVND (reference sequence). V was clipped by 8 bases and J by 1 base, with 14 bases between them. CDR3 length: 14 residues. In nucleotides, the CDR3 is TGTGCCAGTTCGGTTGGAGGGGCCCAAGAGACCCAGTACTTC. Translation: CASSVGGAQETQYF.

The V and J genes are TRBV10-3 and TRBJ2-1; 7 nucleotides line up with TRBD1. Germline CDR1 reads ENHRY; CDR2 reads SYGVKD. Unmatched junction bases numbered 5, after V lost 3 bases and J lost 12 bases. The CDR3 runs to 12 residues. In DNA, the CDR3 is TGTGCCATCAGTGAATCGACAGGGCCGCAGTTCTTC. Encoded protein: CAISESTGPQFF.